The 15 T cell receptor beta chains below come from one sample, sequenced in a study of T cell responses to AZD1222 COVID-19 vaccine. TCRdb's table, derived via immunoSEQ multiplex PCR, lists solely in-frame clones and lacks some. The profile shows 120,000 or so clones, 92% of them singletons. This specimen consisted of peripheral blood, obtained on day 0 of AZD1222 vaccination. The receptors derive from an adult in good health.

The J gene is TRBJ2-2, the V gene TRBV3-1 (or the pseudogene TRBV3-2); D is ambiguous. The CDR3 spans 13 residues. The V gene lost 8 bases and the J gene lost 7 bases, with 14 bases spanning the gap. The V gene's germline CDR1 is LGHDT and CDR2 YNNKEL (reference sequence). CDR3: CASSAARVGELFF. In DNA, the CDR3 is TGTGCCAGCTCGGCGGCCCGTGTCGGGGAGCTGTTTTTT.

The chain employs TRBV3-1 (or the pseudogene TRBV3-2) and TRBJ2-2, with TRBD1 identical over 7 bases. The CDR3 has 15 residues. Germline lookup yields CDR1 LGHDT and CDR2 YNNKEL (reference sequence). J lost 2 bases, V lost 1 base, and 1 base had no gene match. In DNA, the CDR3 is TGTGCCAGCAGCCAAGGACAGGGTAACACCGGGGAGCTGTTTTTT. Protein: CASSQGQGNTGELFF.

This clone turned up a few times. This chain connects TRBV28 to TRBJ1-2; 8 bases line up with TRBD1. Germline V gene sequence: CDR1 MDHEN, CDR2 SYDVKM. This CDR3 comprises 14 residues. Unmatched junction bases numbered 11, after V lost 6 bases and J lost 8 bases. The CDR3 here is CASSLNPGGQGYTF. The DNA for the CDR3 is TGTGCCAGCAGCCTCAACCCAGGGGGCCAGGGCTACACCTTC.

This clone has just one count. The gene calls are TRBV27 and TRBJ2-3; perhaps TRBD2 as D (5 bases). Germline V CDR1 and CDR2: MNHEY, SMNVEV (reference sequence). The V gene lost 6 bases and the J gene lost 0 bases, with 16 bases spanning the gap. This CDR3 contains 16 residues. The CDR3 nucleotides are TGTGCCAGCAGGTTACTAACAAGCGGAAGCACAGATACGCAGTATTTT. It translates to CASRLLTSGSTDTQYF.

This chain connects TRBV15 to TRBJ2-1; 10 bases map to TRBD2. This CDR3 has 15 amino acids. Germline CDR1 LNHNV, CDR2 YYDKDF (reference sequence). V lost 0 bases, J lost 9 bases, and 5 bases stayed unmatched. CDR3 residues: CATSRDLAGAPEQFF. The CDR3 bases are TGTGCCACCAGCAGAGATCTAGCGGGAGCCCCTGAGCAGTTCTTC.

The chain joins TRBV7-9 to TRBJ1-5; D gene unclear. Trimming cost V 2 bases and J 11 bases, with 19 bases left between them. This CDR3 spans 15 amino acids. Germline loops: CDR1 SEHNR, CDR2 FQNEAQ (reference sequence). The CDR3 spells CASSLFHSKRETQHF. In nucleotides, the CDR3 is TGTGCCAGCAGCTTATTCCATAGTAAAAGGGAAACCCAGCATTTT.

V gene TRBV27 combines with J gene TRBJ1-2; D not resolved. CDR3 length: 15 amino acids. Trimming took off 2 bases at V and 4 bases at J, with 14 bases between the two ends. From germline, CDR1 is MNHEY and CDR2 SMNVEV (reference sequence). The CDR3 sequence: CASSLLAAIPYGYTF. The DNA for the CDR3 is TGTGCCAGCAGTTTACTGGCGGCGATTCCCTATGGCTACACCTTC.

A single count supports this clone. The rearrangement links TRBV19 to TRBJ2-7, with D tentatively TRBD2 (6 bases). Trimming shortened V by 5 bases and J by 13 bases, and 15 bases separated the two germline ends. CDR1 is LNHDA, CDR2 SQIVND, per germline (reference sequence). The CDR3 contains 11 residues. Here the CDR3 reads CASSAGRRSYF. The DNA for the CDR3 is TGTGCCAGTAGTGCGGGACGACGATCATACTTC.

In nucleotides, the CDR3 is TGTGCCAGCAGGAATAGTGCCGGGACAGGGGACCACTCCTATAATTCACCCCTCCACTTT. Protein product: CASRNSAGTGDHSYNSPLHF. This chain links TRBV2 with TRBJ1-6, with 10 bases matching TRBD1. Germline V gene data show CDR1 as SNHLY and CDR2 as FYNNEI. This CDR3 has 20 residues. The ends lost 6 bases at V and 0 bases at J; junction bases unmatched: 14.

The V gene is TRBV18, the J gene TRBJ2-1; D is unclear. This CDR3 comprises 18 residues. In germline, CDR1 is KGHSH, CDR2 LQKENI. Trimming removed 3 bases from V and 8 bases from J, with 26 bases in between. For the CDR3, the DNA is TGTGCCAGCTCACCTCGGATGGCAAGCCCGTTATTCGGAGATGAGCAGTTCTTC. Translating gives CASSPRMASPLFGDEQFF.

The CDR3 is CASSPTASGRDEQYF. The CDR3 DNA follows: TGCGCCAGCAGCCCAACCGCTAGCGGTCGGGACGAGCAGTACTTC. The rearrangement joins TRBV10-1 to TRBJ2-7; 7 bases fit TRBD2. The CDR3 extends over 15 amino acids. Germline V gene data show CDR1 as WNHNN and CDR2 as SYGVQD (reference sequence). With 6 bases clipped from V and 5 bases from J, the junction kept 13 bases outside the gene matches.

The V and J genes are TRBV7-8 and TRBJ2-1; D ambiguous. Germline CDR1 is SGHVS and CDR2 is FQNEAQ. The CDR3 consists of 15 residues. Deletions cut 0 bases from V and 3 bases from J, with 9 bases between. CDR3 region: CASSLAGGNYNEQFF. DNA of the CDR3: TGTGCCAGCAGCTTAGCGGGCGGTAACTACAATGAGCAGTTCTTC.

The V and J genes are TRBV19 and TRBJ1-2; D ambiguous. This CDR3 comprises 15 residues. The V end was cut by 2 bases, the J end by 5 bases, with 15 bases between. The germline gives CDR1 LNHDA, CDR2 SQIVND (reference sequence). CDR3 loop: CASSIKGRPQYGYTF. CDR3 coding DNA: TGTGCCAGTAGTATAAAAGGCAGGCCGCAATATGGCTACACCTTC.

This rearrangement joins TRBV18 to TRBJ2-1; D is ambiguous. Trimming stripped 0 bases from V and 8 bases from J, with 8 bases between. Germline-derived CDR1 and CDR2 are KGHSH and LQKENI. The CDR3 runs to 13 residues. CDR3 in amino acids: CASSPPSRDEQFF. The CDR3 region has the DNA TGTGCCAGCTCACCACCGAGTCGGGATGAGCAGTTCTTC.

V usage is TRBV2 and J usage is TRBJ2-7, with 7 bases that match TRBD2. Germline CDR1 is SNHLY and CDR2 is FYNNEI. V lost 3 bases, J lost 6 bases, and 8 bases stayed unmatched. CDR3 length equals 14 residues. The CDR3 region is CASSDTVAGAEQYF. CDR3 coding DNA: TGTGCCAGCAGTGATACAGTAGCGGGCGCCGAGCAGTACTTC.